Shown below are 30 T cell receptor beta chains from a single sample sequenced in a study of blood T cells in healthy people across ages. The authors ran a second PCR of 7 to 11 cycles using a sample-barcoded 5' primer and a J-beta primer mix. TCRdb independently ran MiXCR on the 5' RACE reads; one entry per CDR3 protein. The data contain about 780,000 distinct CDR3 sequences, about 47% of them singletons. Source material: blood. The receptor source for this set is an older man in good health.

As for this clonotype: A much larger clone differs by one base, so this may be a read error. The V call is TRBV7-6, the J call TRBJ2-1; TRBD2 matches 8 bases. This CDR3 has 19 residues. Germline V lookup: CDR1 SGHVS, CDR2 FNYEAQ. The junction had 22 bases not matched to a gene; V was cut back by 0 bases and J by 12 bases. CDR3 sequence: CASSLAGGIAGKRTDGQFF. CDR3 coding DNA: TGTGCCAGCAGCTTAGCGGGAGGAATAGCGGGAAAACGTACAGATGGGCAGTTCTTC.

The chain recombines TRBV20-1 with TRBJ2-1; 9 bases are a match to TRBD2. V shed 5 bases, J shed 7 bases, and the junction held 12 bases outside the gene matches. The germline CDR1 and CDR2 sequences are DFQATT and SNEGSKA (reference sequence). The CDR3 consists of 15 residues. The CDR3 here is CSAVWAGGFRNEQFF. DNA for the CDR3: TGCAGTGCTGTCTGGGCGGGAGGGTTTAGGAATGAGCAGTTCTTC.

The chain employs TRBV18 and TRBJ2-4, with D maybe TRBD2 (5 bases). The ends were cut back, 5 bases at V and 1 base at J, with 15 bases in the middle. Germline V gives CDR1 KGHSH, CDR2 LQKENI. CDR3 length: 16 residues. CDR3 amino acids: CASSYPGGGAKNIQYF. In DNA, the CDR3 is TGTGCCAGCTCATACCCCGGAGGTGGGGCCAAAAACATTCAGTACTTC.

This clonotype was seen only a few times. The rearrangement joins TRBV20-1 to TRBJ1-4; D gene unclear. Deletions cut 5 bases from V and 6 bases from J, with 10 bases between. Germline V lookup: CDR1 DFQATT, CDR2 SNEGSKA (reference sequence). The CDR3 loop spans 12 amino acids. CDR3 region: CSAVPGYEKLFF. The CDR3 region has the DNA TGCAGTGCTGTACCGGGTTATGAAAAACTGTTTTTT.

The V call is TRBV28, the J call TRBJ2-1; 12 bases align to TRBD2. After removal of 1 base from V and 7 bases from J, the junction contained 26 bases not matched to a gene. Germline V gene data show CDR1 as MDHEN and CDR2 as SYDVKM. This CDR3 is 23 amino acids long. The CDR3 coding sequence is TGTGCCAGCAGTTTATTACTTGCGGGATTAGTCGGGACTAGCGGGTCATATCGGAATGAGCAGTTCTTC. It encodes CASSLLLAGLVGTSGSYRNEQFF.

The rearrangement joins TRBV25-1 to TRBJ2-1, with a weak D call TRBD1 (6 bases). This CDR3 is built from 16 residues. CDR1 is MGHDK and CDR2 is SYGVNS in the germline V gene. The V end was cut by 6 bases, the J end by 4 bases, with 19 bases between. CDR3 bases: TGTGCCAGCAGCGACTCAACCGGGACACAATACAATGAGCAGTTCTTC. Translated: CASSDSTGTQYNEQFF. Full variable domain (outside the CDR3, taken from reference TRBV25-1 and TRBJ2-1): EADIYQTPRYLVIGTGKKITLECSQTMGHDKMYWYQQDPGMELHLIHYSYGVNSTEKGDLSSESTVSRIRTEHFPLTLESARPSHTSQYLCASSDSTGTQYNEQFFGPGTRLTVL.

CDR3 sequence (DNA): TGCAGTGCTACAGGACTAGCGGACAACAATGAGCAGTTCTTC. It is translated as CSATGLADNNEQFF. This chain joins TRBV20-1 and TRBJ2-1; TRBD2 matches 10 bases. Trimming at V came to 4 bases and at J to 5 bases, leaving 5 bases not matched to a gene. CDR1 DFQATT and CDR2 SNEGSKA come from the germline V gene (reference sequence). The CDR3 is 14 residues long.

The J gene is TRBJ2-5, the V gene TRBV5-1; tentative D call: TRBD2 (6 bases). This CDR3 comprises 12 residues. Trimming took off 1 base at V and 11 bases at J, with 12 bases between the two ends. Germline V gene lookup returns CDR1 SGHRS and CDR2 YFSETQ. The DNA of the CDR3 is TGCGCCAGCAGCTTGCCGGGGACTGAGCAGTACTTC. Translated: CASSLPGTEQYF.

The chain has TRBV5-1 and TRBJ2-4; 11 bases match TRBD1. TRBJ2-7 matches the DNA end more closely, so the J call is doubtful. This CDR3 has 16 amino acids. Germline V gene data show CDR1 as SGHRS and CDR2 as YFSETQ. The CDR3 protein is CASSSSRTGGAYEQYF. CDR3 sequence (DNA): TGCGCCAGCAGCTCATCCCGGACAGGGGGCGCGTACGAGCAGTACTTC.

This clonotype was seen a handful of times. J is TRBJ1-5 and V is TRBV28, with D perhaps TRBD1 (5 bases). This CDR3 is built from 13 residues. Germline CDR1 MDHEN, CDR2 SYDVKM. The ends were cut back, 4 bases at V and 6 bases at J, with 10 bases in the middle. CDR3 bases: TGTGCCAGCAGTTCCAGGGATCTTCAGCCCCAGCATTTT. Protein sequence: CASSSRDLQPQHF.

This rearrangement joins TRBV3-1 to TRBJ1-5; no definite D call. Germline V gene sequence: CDR1 LGHDT, CDR2 YNNKEL (reference sequence). Trimming removed 1 base from V and 6 bases from J, with 7 bases in between. This CDR3 region has 13 residues. The DNA for the CDR3 is TGTGCCAGCAGCCAAGGAGTGACTCAGCCCCAGCATTTT. Protein product: CASSQGVTQPQHF.

The chain recombines TRBV7-2 with TRBJ2-1, with D possibly being TRBD1 (6 bases). The CDR3 covers 15 residues. The germline CDR1 and CDR2 sequences are SGHTA and FQGNSA. V lost 2 bases, J lost 1 base, and 9 bases lay in between. This CDR3 is CASSLIQGSYNEQFF. For the CDR3, the DNA is TGTGCCAGCAGCTTAATCCAGGGGTCCTACAATGAGCAGTTCTTC.

The chain links TRBV12-3 or TRBV12-4 to TRBJ1-4, with 9 bases matching TRBD1. Losses at the gene ends were 7 bases for V and 5 bases for J; bases not matched to a gene: 5. CDR3 length: 14 residues. The CDR3: CASTETGGNEKLFF. The CDR3 region has the DNA TGTGCCAGCACCGAGACAGGGGGAAATGAAAAACTGTTTTTT.

This sequence joins TRBV27 and TRBJ2-5, with D unclear. Per the germline V gene, CDR1 is MNHEY and CDR2 is SMNVEV (reference sequence). V was trimmed by 3 bases and J by 13 bases, leaving 21 bases between them. There are 14 residues in the CDR3. For the CDR3, the DNA is TGTGCCAGCAGTTTCAGAGGATACGAAAACATTCGGTACTTC. Its translation: CASSFRGYENIRYF.

This clonotype was counted once. This chain uses TRBV28 with TRBJ1-5; D perhaps matches TRBD1 (6 bases). The CDR3 extends over 17 amino acids. Trimming took off 7 bases at V and 3 bases at J, with 22 bases between the two ends. Germline CDR1 and CDR2: MDHEN and SYDVKM. DNA for the CDR3: TGTGCCAGCAATAAAATCGCTAACAGGGTTCTCAATCAGCCCCAGCATTTT. Translating gives CASNKIANRVLNQPQHF.

V gene TRBV7-9 combines with J gene TRBJ2-5; tentative D call: TRBD1 (5 bases). From germline, CDR1 is SEHNR and CDR2 FQNEAQ (reference sequence). The length of the CDR3 is 13 residues. Trimming removed 8 bases from V and 5 bases from J, with 15 bases in between. This chain's CDR3 is CASRVGAGETQYF. DNA of the CDR3: TGTGCCAGCCGCGTTGGGGCAGGCGAGACCCAGTACTTC.

This rearrangement joins TRBV13 to TRBJ1-5; 7 bases map to TRBD1. Germline V gives CDR1 PRHDT, CDR2 FYEKMQ (reference sequence). The V gene end was trimmed by 5 bases and the J gene end by 7 bases; junction bases not matched to a gene: 8. The length of the CDR3 is 14 residues. CDR3 DNA: TGTGCCAGCAGCCTTGGGACAGTTACCCAGCCCCAGCATTTT. Residues: CASSLGTVTQPQHF.

This clonotype has just a few counts. For the CDR3, the DNA is TGTGCCAGCTCACCAGGTGGAGGGGGCACCTACGAGCAGTACTTC. As protein: CASSPGGGGTYEQYF. The chain combines TRBV18 with TRBJ2-7; TRBD1 is a possible D gene (7 bases). Trimming cost V 2 bases and J 2 bases, with 13 bases left between them. Germline V gene data show CDR1 as KGHSH and CDR2 as LQKENI. This CDR3 comprises 15 residues. Full variable domain (outside the CDR3, taken from reference TRBV18 and TRBJ2-7): NAGVMQNPRHLVRRRGQEARLRCSPMKGHSHVYWYRQLPEEGLKFMVYLQKENIIDESGMPKERFSAEFPKEGPSILRIQQVVRGDSAAYFCASSPGGGGTYEQYFGPGTRLTVT.

This chain uses TRBV6-5 with TRBJ1-2; tentatively, D is TRBD1 (5 bases). V was cut by 2 bases and J by 2 bases, with 9 bases left in between. Germline CDR1 MNHEY, CDR2 SVGAGI. CDR3 length: 14 residues. CDR3 coding DNA: TGTGCCAGCAGTTACGCGTCAGGGAACTATGGCTACACCTTC. Its protein is CASSYASGNYGYTF.

V and J are TRBV4-2 and TRBJ2-7; 8 nucleotides agree with TRBD1. The better agreement between TRBJ2-5 and the DNA end casts doubt on the J call. Per the germline V gene, CDR1 is LGHNA and CDR2 is YNFKEQ. The CDR3 consists of 17 residues. The CDR3 spells CASSQGDRGPSGETQYF. The CDR3 nucleotides read TGTGCCAGCAGCCAAGGTGACAGGGGCCCATCGGGCGAGACCCAGTACTTC.

This clonotype has a handful of counts. The chain carries TRBV7-3 and TRBJ2-3; D possibly uses TRBD1 or TRBD2 (5 bases each). Germline V gene lookup returns CDR1 SGHTA and CDR2 FQGTGA. The CDR3 is 15 amino acids. Trimming shortened V by 4 bases and J by 0 bases, and 11 bases separated the two germline ends. CDR3 nucleotides: TGTGCCAGCAGCTCCGCCGGGGCTAGCACAGATACGCAGTATTTT. Its translation: CASSSAGASTDTQYF. The full variable domain, in which reference TRBV7-3 and TRBJ2-3 provide the parts outside the CDR3, is GAGVSQTPSNKVTEKGKYVELRCDPISGHTALYWYRQSLGQGPEFLIYFQGTGAADDSGLPNDRFFAVRPEGSVSTLKIQRTERGDSAVYLCASSSAGASTDTQYFGPGTRLTVL.

The genes are TRBV27 and TRBJ1-2; D ambiguous. Germline CDR1 is MNHEY and CDR2 is SMNVEV (reference sequence). CDR3 size: 14 residues. The V end lost 5 bases, the J end lost 4 bases, and 14 bases lay between the germline ends. CDR3 region: CASSTRGFIYGYTF. CDR3 DNA: TGTGCCAGCAGTACCCGTGGGTTCATCTATGGCTACACCTTC.

This clonotype has just a few counts. The chain uses TRBV29-1 and TRBJ2-3; 7 nucleotides agree with TRBD2. V lost 0 bases to trimming and J lost 4 bases; unmatched junction nucleotides: 4. Germline-derived CDR1 and CDR2 are SQVTM and ANQGSEA. The CDR3 spans 14 residues. CDR3 loop: CSVEEGGTADTQYF. CDR3 coding DNA: TGCAGCGTTGAAGAGGGGGGGACCGCAGATACGCAGTATTTT.

This clonotype turned up a few times. The V call is TRBV24-1, the J call TRBJ2-1, with D unclear. CDR3 length: 16 residues. CDR1 is KGHDR and CDR2 is SFDVKD in the germline V gene. The V gene lost 2 bases and the J gene lost 4 bases, with 14 bases spanning the gap. The CDR3 reads CATSDSGGFVYNEQFF. The CDR3 DNA follows: TGTGCCACCAGTGATTCCGGCGGATTCGTATACAATGAGCAGTTCTTC.

This clonotype was seen more than once but under ten times. The chain recombines TRBV3-1 with TRBJ2-1; 7 nucleotides align to TRBD2. V was clipped by 5 bases and J by 5 bases; unmatched bases: 6. Per the germline V gene, CDR1 is LGHDT and CDR2 is YNNKEL (reference sequence). There are 14 residues in the CDR3. CDR3 in DNA: TGTGCCAGCAGCTTCGGGACTAACGACAATGAGCAGTTCTTC. Protein product: CASSFGTNDNEQFF.

This clonotype was detected ten times or more. The rearrangement links TRBV19 to TRBJ2-7, with TRBD1 matching over 9 bases. In germline, CDR1 is LNHDA, CDR2 SQIVND (reference sequence). J lost 2 bases, V lost 9 bases, and 2 bases had no gene match. This CDR3 comprises 12 residues. The CDR3 loop is CASGQGTYEQYF. The CDR3 DNA reads TGTGCCAGCGGACAGGGGACCTACGAGCAGTACTTC.

A note on this clonotype: A read error is possible here, since a much larger clone lies one base away. The chain recombines TRBV12-3 or TRBV12-4 with TRBJ2-7; D possibly corresponds to TRBD2 (5 bases). Trimming removed 3 bases at V and 3 bases at J, with 18 bases between. The CDR3 consists of 16 residues. The CDR3 sequence: CASSFLRTGDYYEQYF. Here the CDR3 DNA reads TGTGCCAGCAGTTTCTTAAGGACTGGCGATTACTACGAGCAGTACTTC.

The chain couples TRBV5-1 to TRBJ1-1; D may be TRBD1 (6 bases). Germline-derived CDR1 and CDR2 are SGHRS and YFSETQ. The CDR3 is made up of 11 amino acids. The germline V and J ends were trimmed by 3 bases and 8 bases, with 8 bases remaining between them. The CDR3 sequence is CASSWQGEAFF. The CDR3 DNA follows: TGCGCCAGCAGCTGGCAGGGGGAAGCTTTCTTT.

This sequence joins TRBV4-3 and TRBJ2-4; 8 bases are a match to TRBD1. The length of the CDR3 is 16 residues. Germline CDR1 is LGHNA and CDR2 is YSLEER. The J segment lost 9 bases and the V segment lost 0 bases, leaving 10 bases of the junction unmatched. CDR3 region: CASSQDWAGGLGIQYF. The CDR3 DNA sequence: TGCGCCAGCAGCCAAGACTGGGCAGGGGGCCTTGGCATTCAGTACTTC.

This clonotype occurred a few times. This sequence joins TRBV6-5 and TRBJ2-5; 7 bases are shared with TRBD2. Trimming removed 6 bases from V and 5 bases from J; junction bases left unmatched: 12. The CDR3 is 15 residues long. The germline V gene encodes CDR1 MNHEY and CDR2 SVGAGI. CDR3 in DNA: TGTGCCAGCAGGATTTCTAGCGCCGGGGGGGAGACCCAGTACTTC. It translates to CASRISSAGGETQYF.